This TCR beta chain was sequenced for a study of T cell repertoires in cytomegalovirus infection. Study background: CMV infection and matching HLA type were both indicated by public TCR beta signatures.

TCRdb independently ran MiXCR on the reads; one entry per CDR3 protein. Of around 530,000 distinct CDR3 sequences listed, 26% are singletons. Many counts were recorded for this clonotype. Its matching antigen is unknown. V trimming: 4 bases; J trimming: 7 bases; junction bases outside the gene matches: 27. CDR1 SGHTA and CDR2 FQGTGA come from the germline V gene. CDR3 length equals 23 residues. General observations from the study: Dominating the ex vivo response were HLA-C-restricted CMV-specific TCR beta clonotypes. Carriers of CMV plus the relevant HLA were identified by cumulative public TCR beta family frequency.

The source material was PBMCs. The source of this sequence is a human donor in good health (CMV status not recorded). Some clones in this sample may be carry-over from other donors' samples. This chain connects TRBV7-3 to TRBJ2-1; 14 bases match TRBD2. The chain's CDR3 is CASSSTTSGRAVGYQSSANEQFF. The CDR3 region has the DNA TGTGCCAGCAGCTCCACGACTAGCGGGAGGGCAGTAGGCTACCAATCCTCAGCTAATGAGCAGTTCTTC.